This T cell receptor beta chain was retrieved from a study of CD8+CD57+ T cells in acquired aplastic anemia (dated by TCRdb to the late 2010s). Study-wide context: DNA extracted from sorted CD4+ and CD8+ cells had a mean of roughly 3.4 ug, with a range of roughly 0.17 to 27.4 ug. Mean read counts for healthy donor samples were 8.5 million to 10.8 million for CD4+ cells and about 12 million for CD8+ cells.

A remark on this clonotype: Its recognized antigen is unknown. Base qualities are not provided; no much larger clone lies one nucleotide away.

The CDR3 holds 15 amino acids from the cysteine to the phenylalanine. Just CDR3 DNA is preserved here, 45 bases in frame from base 1. Unmatched junction bases come to 7, with V trimmed by 0 bases and J by 6 bases. The germline V gene gives CDR1 as SGDLS and CDR2 as YYNGEE. Genomic DNA served as template for TCR beta VDJ combination and CDR3 sequence profiling. TCR repertoire sequencing was run on an Illumina HiSeq 2000. In the paper's pipeline: Repertoires were assessed using TRBV/TRBJ rearrangement plots, CDR3 size and DJ length profiles, and Simpson's diversity index. The immunodominant clone was defined as the most abundant DNA sequence in deep sequencing data. CDR3 amino acid sequences were checked for sharing across subjects and were also compared against the VDJdb database and published repertoires. In-frame beta chains were kept once TCRdb had trimmed the public reads at Q25 with fastp and called clones with MiXCR. Rows merge per CDR3 protein into single entries with the most common DNA and genes. The V and J calls, along with clone size, are taken from TCRdb and not from the paper's own processing. The sample data list some 210,000 distinct CDR3 sequences, and around 63% of these were observed just once. The ten largest clones add up to roughly 29% of the sample.

General study outcomes and caveats: CD8+ Simpson's diversity did not differ significantly between patients and healthy controls (P=0.060). Around 30 CD8+ CDR3 sequences were found in both patients and controls but appeared to be highly expressed in patients and within the immunodominant clones of the patients.

In this study, sorted CD4+ and CD8+ T cells from the blood of healthy subjects and of severe aplastic anemia patients had their TCR repertoires deep-sequenced. Ficoll-Paque density gradient centrifugation was used to isolate peripheral blood mononuclear cells. Before DNA extraction, CD4+ and CD8+ T cells were sorted by FACS or by magnetic beads. This receptor was taken from a human donor in good health. The rearrangement combines TRBV9 with TRBJ2-3; 7 junctional bases match TRBD1. Input material: sorted CD4+, CD8+, or CD8+CD57+ T cells (not recorded which) from PBMCs. The CDR3 is CASSVEGAATDTQYF. The DNA sequence is given as TGTGCCAGCAGCGTAGAGGGGGCTGCTACTGATACGCAGTATTTT.